This TCR beta chain was found in a study of beta chain features in type 1 diabetes. Study results and limitations: Within each of all four CD4+ subsets, Type 1 diabetes patients had TCRB CDR3s that were moderately but significantly shorter. In comparison with healthy donors, patients had naive, central memory and Treg TCRB repertoires that appeared more similar.

TCRB transcripts that were expressed got sequenced, as all of the isolated RNA had been reverse transcribed. Generated by immunoSEQ multiplex PCR, the TCRdb table keeps only in-frame clones and is missing some. The table lists 300,000 or so clones, approximately 15% of them singletons. A remark on this clone: Its antigen is not known.

The source material was naive CD4+ T cells from blood. The origin of this receptor is a woman between 18 and 29 years old with type 1 diabetes.

CDR3 residues: CASRGGANTEAFF. The CDR3 DNA follows: TGTGCCAGCAGAGGGGGGGCCAACACTGAAGCTTTCTTT. This chain joins TRBV27 and TRBJ1-1, with D maybe TRBD1 (6 bases). The CDR3 has 13 residues. Germline CDR1 MNHEY, CDR2 SMNVEV (reference sequence). Trimming stripped 6 bases from V and 2 bases from J, with 10 bases between.